These 16 T cell receptor beta chains came from one sample sequenced in a study of cytomegalovirus exposure and HLA in healthy donors. With 60 Vbeta and 13 Jbeta primers, the PCR was carried out. The data were produced by immunoSEQ multiplex PCR, yet TCRdb's version contains in-frame clones alone and is incomplete. In the table there are 150,000 to 200,000 clones, approximately 84% of which are singletons. The specimen was PBMCs. These receptors originate from a woman aged 40 to 49 in good health and CMV-seropositive.

The chain has TRBV6-1 and TRBJ1-2; TRBD1 is a possible D gene (6 bases). The CDR3 runs 16 residues. Trimming shortened V by 2 bases and J by 0 bases, and 13 bases separated the two germline ends. CDR1 and CDR2 (germline): MNHNS, SASEGT. In nucleotides, the CDR3 is TGTGCCAGCAGTGAAACGACAGGCCGAACTAACTATGGCTACACCTTC. Translating it yields CASSETTGRTNYGYTF.

Written as DNA, the CDR3 is TGCAGCGTCGTAGACAGGGGGGATTACGAGCAGTACTTC. Residues: CSVVDRGDYEQYF. The chain combines TRBV29-1 with TRBJ2-7, with TRBD1 matching over 9 bases. This CDR3 comprises 13 residues. V trimming: 6 bases; J trimming: 4 bases; junction bases outside the gene matches: 7. The V gene's germline CDR1 is SQVTM and CDR2 ANQGSEA.

The V gene is TRBV7-9, the J gene TRBJ2-5, with 10 nucleotides matching TRBD1. The CDR3 has 17 amino acids. V shed 5 bases and J 4 bases; nucleotides not matched to a gene: 13. Germline CDR1 and CDR2: SEHNR and FQNEAQ (reference sequence). CDR3 sequence (DNA): TGTGCCAGCAGCCCCCGAAGGCAGACAGGGGGCGCAGAGACCCAGTACTTC. Amino acids: CASSPRRQTGGAETQYF.

The CDR3 protein is CASSLYPRGADTEAFF. CDR3 DNA sequence: TGTGCCAGCAGTTTATATCCGCGGGGGGCCGACACTGAAGCTTTCTTT. This chain joins TRBV28 and TRBJ1-1, with a possible D match to TRBD1 (6 bases). The CDR3 totals 16 residues. Trimming took 1 base from V and 3 from J, leaving 15 bases between them. The V gene's germline CDR1 is MDHEN and CDR2 SYDVKM.

This clone is labeled medium-sized (0.01 to 0.1%). This sequence joins TRBV6-6 and TRBJ1-2; D unclear. V shed 5 bases and J shed 0 bases, with 7 bases lying between them. This CDR3 is 13 amino acids long. In germline, CDR1 is MNHNY, CDR2 SVGAGI (reference sequence). CDR3 residues: CASSPVANYGYTF. The DNA of the CDR3 is TGTGCCAGCAGTCCTGTCGCTAACTATGGCTACACCTTC.

This clone occurred once. This sequence joins TRBV4-2 and TRBJ2-7, with TRBD2 matching over 12 bases. The CDR3 runs to 17 residues. Germline V gene lookup returns CDR1 LGHNA and CDR2 YNFKEQ. V was pared by 0 bases and J by 2 bases, with 5 bases of the junction left unmatched. The DNA of the CDR3 is TGTGCCAGCAGCCAAGAACCACTAGCGGGGGGTCCCTACGAGCAGTACTTC. Translating it yields CASSQEPLAGGPYEQYF.

This chain links TRBV2 with TRBJ2-7; 10 positions match TRBD2. The CDR3 is made up of 15 amino acids. The V and J ends lost 8 bases and 2 bases, in that order; junction bases with no gene match: 9. Germline assignment: CDR1 SNHLY and CDR2 FYNNEI. The chain's CDR3 is CASLGSGGQTYEQYF. The DNA for the CDR3 is TGTGCCAGCCTAGGTAGCGGGGGGCAAACCTACGAGCAGTACTTC.

This clone was seen only once. The chain uses TRBV5-1 and TRBJ2-3; 7 bases fit TRBD2. The CDR3 runs 15 residues. V shed 5 bases and J 0 bases; nucleotides not matched to a gene: 6. CDR1 and CDR2 from the germline V gene are SGHRS and YFSETQ. The CDR3 spells CASRLSGDSTDTQYF. DNA for the CDR3: TGCGCCAGCAGACTGAGCGGGGATAGCACAGATACGCAGTATTTT. Full variable domain (missing parts from reference TRBV5-1 and TRBJ2-3): KAGVTQTPRYLIKTRGQQVTLSCSPISGHRSVSWYQQTPGQGLQFLFEYFSETQRNKGNFPGRFSGRQFSNSRSEMNVSTLELGDSALYLCASRLSGDSTDTQYFGPGTRLTVL.

This chain joins TRBV28 and TRBJ1-2; tentatively, D is TRBD1 (5 bases). The CDR3 totals 12 residues. Between the trimmed V and J ends, which lost 7 bases and 5 bases, there was a span of 11 bases. Germline lookup yields CDR1 MDHEN and CDR2 SYDVKM. CDR3: CASNQGSYGYTF. CDR3 DNA: TGTGCCAGCAATCAGGGTTCGTATGGCTACACCTTC.

The V gene is TRBV5-1, the J gene TRBJ2-1, with D perhaps TRBD2 (7 bases). V was pared by 6 bases and J by 9 bases, with 25 bases between. Germline values: CDR1 SGHRS, CDR2 YFSETQ. The CDR3 consists of 16 residues. CDR3 amino acids: CASKTGRGGSKVEQFF. In DNA, the CDR3 is TGCGCCAGCAAAACTGGGAGGGGGGGTTCGAAGGTTGAGCAGTTCTTC.

V is TRBV6-6 and J is TRBJ1-1, with TRBD1 matching 9 bases. This CDR3 contains 14 residues. Looked up from germline, CDR1 is MNHNY and CDR2 is SVGAGI (reference sequence). V was clipped by 6 bases and J by 6 bases; unmatched bases: 8. This CDR3 is CASRPPGQGSEAFF. The CDR3 DNA is TGTGCCAGCAGGCCTCCGGGACAGGGATCTGAAGCTTTCTTT.

The chain combines TRBV2 with TRBJ1-2; a possible D gene is TRBD1 (6 bases). CDR3 size: 13 residues. Trimming left V 5 bases short and J 8 bases short, with 15 bases between. CDR1 is SNHLY, CDR2 FYNNEI, per germline. The CDR3 sequence is CASSPRGAAGYTF. CDR3 in DNA: TGTGCCAGCAGTCCCCGGGGGGCGGCGGGCTACACCTTC.

The V call is TRBV11-2, the J call TRBJ1-5; TRBD1 is a possible D gene (6 bases). The CDR3 is 14 residues long. Germline V CDR1 and CDR2: SGHAT, FQNNGV. V was trimmed by 5 bases and J by 4 bases, leaving 12 bases between them. CDR3 amino acids: CASSPDSLNQPQHF. CDR3 bases: TGTGCCAGCAGCCCGGACAGCCTTAATCAGCCCCAGCATTTT.

Note on this clone: Different DNA sequences within this sample yield the same CDR3. This chain uses TRBV6-5 with TRBJ2-4; 8 nucleotides line up with TRBD2. Germline V gene sequence: CDR1 MNHEY, CDR2 SVGAGI. The CDR3 sequence is 16 residues long. After removal of 4 bases from V and 0 bases from J, the junction contained 5 bases not matched to a gene. CDR3 nucleotides: TGTGCCAGCAGTTCAGGACTAGCTCTAGCCAAAAACATTCAGTACTTC. Its protein product is CASSSGLALAKNIQYF.

The chain has TRBV7-3 and TRBJ2-1; D is perhaps TRBD2 (6 bases). The CDR3 has 13 residues. CDR1 is SGHTA and CDR2 is FQGTGA in the germline V gene. The germline V and J ends were trimmed by 3 bases and 7 bases, with 10 bases remaining between them. CDR3 sequence: CASSLAGTNEQFF. Here the CDR3 DNA reads TGTGCCAGCAGCTTGGCCGGGACTAATGAGCAGTTCTTC. Full variable domain (missing parts from reference TRBV7-3 and TRBJ2-1): GAGVSQTPSNKVTEKGKYVELRCDPISGHTALYWYRQSLGQGPEFLIYFQGTGAADDSGLPNDRFFAVRPEGSVSTLKIQRTERGDSAVYLCASSLAGTNEQFFGPGTRLTVL.

V and J are TRBV5-1 and TRBJ1-2; no clear D gene. The CDR3 runs 16 residues. V was clipped by 5 bases and J by 4 bases, with 21 bases between them. Germline V gene lookup returns CDR1 SGHRS and CDR2 YFSETQ. The CDR3 DNA reads as TGCGCCAGCAGGACCGCCGGGAGCAACGAACTCTATGGCTACACCTTC. Translated, it gives CASRTAGSNELYGYTF.